A selection of T cell receptor beta chains follows, all from one sample in a study of blood T cell repertoires in COVID-19. The table came from immunoSEQ multiplex PCR; TCRdb's copy has only in-frame clones and leaves some out. Here the sample spans approximately 97,000 clones, 75% to 95% being singletons. Sequenced input: peripheral blood. Every receptor here comes from a man aged 60-69 years with acute or convalescent COVID-19. Each CDR3 is given with its conserved first and last residue.

len: 14
j_gene: TRBJ1-6
v_gene: TRBV5-1
CDR3aa: CASSLDRGRSPLHF

len: 14
j_gene: TRBJ1-2
v_gene: TRBV11-2
CDR3aa: CASSFRDKGGGYTF

len: 14
j_gene: TRBJ2-7
v_gene: TRBV7-2
CDR3aa: CASSYQTGDYEQYF

len: 13
j_gene: TRBJ1-2
v_gene: TRBV12-3/TRBV12-4
CDR3aa: CASLPFEAGGYTF

len: 14
j_gene: TRBJ1-1
v_gene: TRBV7-9
CDR3aa: CASSETGANTEAFF

len: 15
j_gene: TRBJ2-3
v_gene: TRBV19
CDR3aa: CASSAAGTSGRDRYF

len: 13
j_gene: TRBJ1-5
v_gene: TRBV12-5
CDR3aa: CASGSDRGQPQHF

len: 15
j_gene: TRBJ2-3
v_gene: TRBV9
CDR3aa: CASSVRDRSTDTQYF

len: 14
j_gene: TRBJ1-3
v_gene: TRBV5-1
CDR3aa: CASSLGQGRNTIYF

len: 13
j_gene: TRBJ1-6
v_gene: TRBV11-3
CDR3aa: CASGTGANSPLHF

len: 13
j_gene: TRBJ2-2
v_gene: TRBV7-2
CDR3aa: CASSWDLTGELFF

len: 13
j_gene: TRBJ1-1
v_gene: TRBV6-5
CDR3aa: CASSQQGDTEAFF

len: 15
j_gene: TRBJ2-2
v_gene: TRBV3-1/TRBV3-2
CDR3aa: CASSQGAGNTGELFF

len: 14
j_gene: TRBJ2-3
v_gene: TRBV5-1
CDR3aa: CASSGGELTDTQYF

len: 13
j_gene: TRBJ1-2
v_gene: TRBV30
CDR3aa: CAWSTSPGDGYTF

len: 13
j_gene: TRBJ1-2
v_gene: TRBV6-5
CDR3aa: CASSRVEHYGYTF

len: 14
j_gene: TRBJ1-2
v_gene: TRBV27
CDR3aa: CASSSQTGGYGYTF

len: 16
j_gene: TRBJ1-2
v_gene: TRBV19
CDR3aa: CASSAGTGDRAVGYTF

len: 11
j_gene: TRBJ1-5
v_gene: TRBV29-1
CDR3aa: CSVVGNQPQHF

len: 15
j_gene: TRBJ2-3
v_gene: TRBV2
CDR3aa: CASSEPGGETDTQYF

len: 16
j_gene: TRBJ2-3
v_gene: TRBV5-1
CDR3aa: CASSFGQTTSTDTQYF

len: 16
j_gene: TRBJ1-1
v_gene: TRBV6-6
CDR3aa: CASSQPPGAANTEAFF

len: 14
j_gene: TRBJ2-7
v_gene: TRBV9
CDR3aa: CASSVSGGSREQYF

len: 12
j_gene: TRBJ2-1
v_gene: TRBV19
CDR3aa: CASSQDTNEQFF

len: 15
j_gene: TRBJ1-5
v_gene: TRBV30
CDR3aa: CAWSARGFRNQPQHF

len: 14
j_gene: TRBJ2-6
v_gene: TRBV28
CDR3aa: CAIPGGSGANVLTF

len: 14
j_gene: TRBJ2-3
v_gene: TRBV15
CDR3aa: CATSPRRGPNTQYF

len: 15
j_gene: TRBJ1-5
v_gene: TRBV7-9
CDR3aa: CASSLGQGLNQPQHF

len: 8
j_gene: TRBJ1-1
v_gene: TRBV5-1
CDR3aa: CASDRDTF

len: 16
j_gene: TRBJ1-3
v_gene: TRBV18
CDR3aa: CASSTLDRGTGNTIYF

len: 13
j_gene: TRBJ1-2
v_gene: TRBV12-3/TRBV12-4
CDR3aa: CASSFRGYYGYTF

len: 13
j_gene: TRBJ1-5
v_gene: TRBV10-3
CDR3aa: CAIRTGLNQPQHF

len: 15
j_gene: TRBJ2-2
v_gene: TRBV18
CDR3aa: CASSRLAGNTGELFF

len: 13
j_gene: TRBJ2-5
v_gene: TRBV7-9
CDR3aa: CASSLNRGETQYF

len: 13
j_gene: TRBJ1-1
v_gene: TRBV7-9
CDR3aa: CASSLQSGREAFF

len: 14
j_gene: TRBJ1-1
v_gene: TRBV21-1
CDR3aa: CASSKGGRGTEAFF

len: 13
j_gene: TRBJ2-2
v_gene: TRBV25-1
CDR3aa: CASSDRFPGELFF

len: 16
j_gene: TRBJ1-2
v_gene: TRBV7-6
CDR3aa: CASSLGPALEGYGYTF

len: 15
j_gene: TRBJ1-4
v_gene: TRBV5-1
CDR3aa: CASSAGTLTNEKLFF

len: 14
j_gene: TRBJ1-4
v_gene: TRBV6-5
CDR3aa: CASSPGLANEKLFF

len: 14
j_gene: TRBJ1-2
v_gene: TRBV5-1
CDR3aa: CASSLDSPSYGYTF

len: 15
j_gene: TRBJ1-2
v_gene: TRBV7-8
CDR3aa: CASSLAPRGNYGYTF

len: 14
j_gene: TRBJ1-5
v_gene: TRBV19
CDR3aa: CASSKTGGNQPQHF

len: 14
j_gene: TRBJ2-2
v_gene: TRBV3-1/TRBV3-2
CDR3aa: CASTGQGFTGELFF

len: 16
j_gene: TRBJ2-3
v_gene: TRBV24-1
CDR3aa: CATSDSRQGQADTQYF

len: 15
j_gene: TRBJ1-6
v_gene: TRBV19
CDR3aa: CASSMGAQYNSPLHF

len: 15
j_gene: TRBJ1-6
v_gene: TRBV18
CDR3aa: CASSPGQSNNSPLHF

len: 13
j_gene: TRBJ1-1
v_gene: TRBV21-1
CDR3aa: CASSPTGDTEAFF

len: 13
j_gene: TRBJ1-5
v_gene: TRBV5-4
CDR3aa: CASSVEGNQPQHF

len: 14
j_gene: TRBJ1-6
v_gene: TRBV6-5
CDR3aa: CASSRDRTNSPLHF

len: 16
j_gene: TRBJ1-3
v_gene: TRBV7-2
CDR3aa: CASSPRQLISGNTIYF

len: 15
j_gene: TRBJ1-4
v_gene: TRBV6-5
CDR3aa: CASSYGGGQGEKLFF

len: 13
j_gene: TRBJ1-1
v_gene: TRBV5-1
CDR3aa: CASSFPDSTEAFF